The 31 T cell receptor beta chains presented below share a single source sample, sequenced in a study of spatial heterogeneity in lung cancer. Overall study results and limits: For expanded intratumoral alpha and beta TCRs, counts tracked tumor mutation counts.

MiXCR was run by TCRdb on the 5' RACE reads, yielding one entry per CDR3 protein. This table holds about 12,000 distinct CDR3 sequences, 5.1% found once. Time point of the sample: sample taken at primary tumor resection. These TCRs are of unknown antigen specificity. Source: lung tumor tissue, taken at surgery. The receptor set was obtained from a male donor with early-stage non-small cell lung cancer.

In this sample, this clonotype is medium-sized (0.01 to 0.1%). This beta chain slipped into a library made for alpha chains as a stray read, so its size is not meaningful. V is TRBV5-1 and J is TRBJ2-1; tentatively, D is TRBD1 (7 bases). V dropped 2 bases and J dropped 9 bases, with 18 bases sitting between them. CDR1 is SGHRS and CDR2 is YFSETQ in the germline V gene. This CDR3 is built from 15 residues. CDR3 nucleotide sequence: TGCGCCAGCAGCTTTAATCCAGGGGGGAAGGGTGAGCAGTTCTTC. This gives the protein CASSFNPGGKGEQFF. The variable domain in full, with the rest retrieved from reference TRBV5-1 and TRBJ2-1, is KAGVTQTPRYLIKTRGQQVTLSCSPISGHRSVSWYQQTPGQGLQFLFEYFSETQRNKGNFPGRFSGRQFSNSRSEMNVSTLELGDSALYLCASSFNPGGKGEQFFGPGTRLTVL.

This clonotype was recorded many times. As an off-target read in a library built for alpha chains, this beta chain has a frequency of little significance. The CDR3 region is CASSLRFVGTQYGYTF. The CDR3 DNA is TGTGCCAGCAGCCTAAGGTTCGTCGGGACCCAGTATGGCTACACCTTC. The genes are TRBV7-2 and TRBJ1-2; D is perhaps TRBD1 (5 bases). The CDR3 runs to 16 residues. Trimming cost V 5 bases and J 5 bases, with 21 bases left between them. Germline V gives CDR1 SGHTA, CDR2 FQGNSA.

Many counts were recorded for this clonotype. This beta chain is a stray sequence in a library constructed for alpha chains; its clone size is not meaningful. The rearrangement links TRBV3-1 to TRBJ1-5, with D perhaps matching TRBD1 (6 bases). V gave up 1 base and J gave up 2 bases, with 6 bases separating them. The germline CDR1 and CDR2 sequences are LGHDT and YNNKEL (reference sequence). This CDR3 comprises 14 residues. CDR3 residues: CASSQGQGNQPQHF. The CDR3 DNA reads as TGTGCCAGCAGCCAAGGACAGGGCAATCAGCCCCAGCATTTT.

This clonotype was detected ten times or more. This beta chain lies outside the target of a library built for alpha chains; its clone size means little. This chain links TRBV20-1 with TRBJ1-1, with a possible D match to TRBD1 (6 bases). Germline V gene data show CDR1 as DFQATT and CDR2 as SNEGSKA (reference sequence). The CDR3 sequence is 14 residues long. The V end was cut by 0 bases, the J end by 5 bases, with 13 bases between. The CDR3 is CSARDGAGDTEAFF. The CDR3 DNA sequence: TGCAGTGCTAGAGATGGGGCAGGGGATACTGAAGCTTTCTTT.

This clonotype was recorded at least ten times. This beta chain is off target for a library built for alpha chains, so its abundance means little. The chain employs TRBV20-1 and TRBJ1-2; the D is unclear. CDR3 length: 13 amino acids. CDR1 and CDR2 from the germline V gene are DFQATT and SNEGSKA (reference sequence). V was pared by 0 bases and J by 0 bases, with 5 bases between. The CDR3 region has the DNA TGCAGTGCTAGAGATCAGACTAACTATGGCTACACCTTC. It translates to CSARDQTNYGYTF.

This clonotype has at least ten counts. A library made for alpha chains picked up this beta chain off target, so its size means little. V usage is TRBV7-2 and J usage is TRBJ2-1, with D unclear. The V end was cut by 5 bases, the J end by 0 bases, with 8 bases between. Germline CDR1 reads SGHTA; CDR2 reads FQGNSA. This CDR3 has 14 amino acids. The CDR3 coding sequence is TGTGCCAGCAGCCAGGCTTCCTCCTACAATGAGCAGTTCTTC. This codes for CASSQASSYNEQFF. Full variable domain (remainder filled in from reference TRBV7-2 and TRBJ2-1): GAGVSQSPSNKVTEKGKDVELRCDPISGHTALYWYRQSLGQGLEFLIYFQGNSAPDKSGLPSDRFSAERTGGSVSTLTIQRTQQEDSAVYLCASSQASSYNEQFFGPGTRLTVL.

This clonotype was picked up many times. This beta chain turned up in a library designed for alpha chains; as an off-target read, its abundance says little. The V call is TRBV7-6, the J call TRBJ2-5; TRBD2 agrees at 14 bases. Trimming took 4 bases from V and 5 from J; bases not matched to a gene: 6. Germline CDR1 SGHVS, CDR2 FNYEAQ. The CDR3 covers 16 residues. The CDR3 spells CASSYGTSGGAETQYF. Here the CDR3 DNA reads TGTGCCAGCAGCTACGGGACTAGCGGGGGAGCCGAGACCCAGTACTTC. Drawing the rest from reference TRBV7-6 and TRBJ2-5, the complete variable domain is GAGVSQSPRYKVTKRGQDVALRCDPISGHVSLYWYRQALGQGPEFLTYFNYEAQQDKSGLPNDRFSAERPEGSISTLTIQRTEQRDSAMYRCASSYGTSGGAETQYFGPGTRLLVL.

The sample holds many counts of this clonotype. This beta chain is a stray sequence in a library constructed for alpha chains; its clone size is not meaningful. The chain links TRBV10-3 to TRBJ1-5; the D is unclear. This CDR3 is 14 amino acids long. CDR1 ENHRY and CDR2 SYGVKD come from the germline V gene. Trimming removed 0 bases from V and 2 bases from J, with 5 bases in between. The CDR3 loop reads CAISESRGNQPQHF. CDR3 in DNA: TGTGCCATCAGTGAGTCCCGGGGCAATCAGCCCCAGCATTTT.

This clonotype was recorded at least ten times. Because this beta chain is a stray read in a library intended to capture alpha chains, its abundance should not be given much weight. This chain uses TRBV7-2 with TRBJ1-6, with unresolved D. The V gene's germline CDR1 is SGHTA and CDR2 FQGNSA. V lost 3 bases, J lost 4 bases, and 16 bases lay in between. This CDR3 comprises 17 residues. CDR3 nucleotide sequence: TGTGCCAGCAGCTTCCTCCAGGAGCTTTTTTATAATTCACCCCTCCACTTT. Its translation: CASSFLQELFYNSPLHF.

This clonotype was counted a few times. Little can be read into the size of this beta chain, an off-target read in a library designed for alpha chains. The chain joins TRBV27 to TRBJ1-6, with D possibly matching TRBD1 (6 bases). Germline V gives CDR1 MNHEY, CDR2 SMNVEV (reference sequence). The CDR3 contains 13 residues. Trimming pared 3 bases from V and 10 bases from J, leaving 10 bases between. The DNA of the CDR3 is TGTGCCAGCAGTTTGACAGGTCTATCACCCCTCCACTTT. Translated: CASSLTGLSPLHF.

This clonotype was picked up many times. Within a library made for alpha chains, this beta chain is off target, and its count is uninformative. The chain joins TRBV20-1 to TRBJ2-1, with TRBD2 as a possible D gene (5 bases). Trimming took off 5 bases at V and 4 bases at J, with 15 bases between the two ends. The CDR3 contains 14 residues. CDR1 and CDR2 (germline): DFQATT, SNEGSKA (reference sequence). In nucleotides, the CDR3 is TGCAGTGCTGAGGACTTGGAGAGTTACAATGAGCAGTTCTTC. Translating gives CSAEDLESYNEQFF.

This clonotype was recorded many times. Little can be read into the size of this beta chain, an off-target read in a library designed for alpha chains. CDR3 bases: TGTGCCAGCAGCGTCGGCCGAACAGATACGCAGTATTTT. Its protein is CASSVGRTDTQYF. This rearrangement joins TRBV7-9 to TRBJ2-3; D unresolved. CDR1 and CDR2 from the germline V gene are SEHNR and FQNEAQ (reference sequence). The CDR3 runs to 13 residues. Trimming cost V 5 bases and J 3 bases, with 9 bases left between them.

This clonotype was found a few times. As an off-target read in a library built for alpha chains, this beta chain has a frequency of little significance. This chain links TRBV10-3 with TRBJ1-5; D gene ambiguous. CDR1 and CDR2 from the germline V gene are ENHRY and SYGVKD. The CDR3 loop spans 15 amino acids. The ends were cut back, 3 bases at V and 0 bases at J, with 9 bases in the middle. The CDR3 coding sequence is TGTGCCATCAGTGAAAGACACCATAGCAATCAGCCCCAGCATTTT. This codes for CAISERHHSNQPQHF.

This clonotype occurred many times. This beta chain is an unintended read in a library built for alpha chains; its size means little. The V gene is TRBV6-1, the J gene TRBJ1-1, with a possible D match to TRBD1 (6 bases). Germline CDR1 is MNHNS and CDR2 is SASEGT. The CDR3 spans 14 residues. V was pared by 0 bases and J by 7 bases, with 12 bases between. The DNA for the CDR3 is TGTGCCAGCAGTGAAGCGCGACAGGTGGGTGAAGCTTTCTTT. Encoded protein: CASSEARQVGEAFF.

This clonotype is medium-sized (0.01 to 0.1%). This beta chain slipped into a library made for alpha chains as a stray read, so its size is not meaningful. The chain is built from TRBV6-2 or TRBV6-3 and TRBJ2-1; no clear D gene. The length of the CDR3 is 15 residues. Germline V gene sequence: CDR1 MNHEY, CDR2 SVGEGT. The V and J ends lost 2 bases and 0 bases respectively, with 8 bases between them. The CDR3 spells CASSYSQASYNEQFF. As DNA, the CDR3 is TGTGCCAGCAGTTACAGTCAGGCCTCCTACAATGAGCAGTTCTTC.

The table lists this clonotype with many counts. Little can be read into the size of this beta chain, an off-target read in a library designed for alpha chains. The V gene is TRBV6-5, the J gene TRBJ2-2; possibly TRBD1 or TRBD2 for D (6 bases each). Trimming took off 2 bases at V and 6 bases at J, with 16 bases between the two ends. Per germline, CDR1 MNHEY and CDR2 SVGAGI. This CDR3 has 16 residues. In nucleotides, the CDR3 is TGTGCCAGCAGTTACGTGGGGGGCGCTTCGGCCGGGGAGCTGTTTTTT. It specifies CASSYVGGASAGELFF.

This clonotype was counted ten times or more. In a library made to pick up alpha chains, this beta chain is a stray read with a size that means little. V gene TRBV12-3 or TRBV12-4 combines with J gene TRBJ1-1, with D possibly being TRBD1 (6 bases). Trimming took off 4 bases at V and 1 base at J, with 7 bases between the two ends. The CDR3 length is 13 residues. The CDR3 sequence is CASSWTENTEAFF. The CDR3 nucleotides read TGTGCCAGCAGTTGGACAGAGAACACTGAAGCTTTCTTT.

This clonotype has a count of ten or more. Found in a library prepared for alpha chains, this beta chain is an off-target read, and its abundance has little meaning. This sequence joins TRBV11-2 and TRBJ2-7; D unresolved. The CDR3 extends over 16 amino acids. CDR1 is SGHAT and CDR2 is FQNNGV in the germline V gene. Trimming cost V 4 bases and J 2 bases, with 18 bases left between them. The CDR3, as DNA: TGTGCCAGCAGCTCCAAGATGACGACCTCCCCCTACGAGCAGTACTTC. Protein product: CASSSKMTTSPYEQYF.

There are many counts of this clonotype. Since it is a stray read in a library aimed at alpha chains, this beta chain has a size that is not meaningful. The rearrangement links TRBV6-2 or TRBV6-3 to TRBJ1-1; no clear D gene. This CDR3 comprises 14 residues. Germline V gene sequence: CDR1 MNHEY, CDR2 SVGEGT. V lost 2 bases, J lost 4 bases, and 11 bases lay in between. As DNA, the CDR3 is TGTGCCAGCAGTTACCCCGGGTGGGGCACTGAAGCTTTCTTT. Residues: CASSYPGWGTEAFF.

In its sample, this clonotype was seen many times. Little can be read into the size of this beta chain, an off-target read in a library designed for alpha chains. The genes are TRBV10-1 and TRBJ2-5; D is perhaps TRBD2 (6 bases). CDR1 and CDR2 (germline): WNHNN, SYGVQD (reference sequence). V was trimmed by 0 bases and J by 8 bases, leaving 13 bases between them. The CDR3 sequence is 14 residues long. The CDR3 is CASSESGQGGTQYF. As DNA, the CDR3 is TGCGCCAGCAGTGAGTCCGGCCAGGGAGGAACCCAGTACTTC.

This clonotype was detected ten times or more. Being off target in a library aimed at alpha chains, this beta chain has a size of little meaning. CDR3 amino acids: CASSSPYSGGAGEQFF. CDR3 coding DNA: TGTGCCAGCAGCTCTCCCTATAGCGGGGGGGCCGGTGAGCAGTTCTTC. The chain recombines TRBV11-3 with TRBJ2-1; 11 nucleotides agree with TRBD2. V trimming: 4 bases; J trimming: 9 bases; junction bases outside the gene matches: 11. Germline-derived CDR1 and CDR2 are SGHNT and YENEEA. CDR3 length equals 16 residues.

The table lists this clonotype with many counts. This beta chain lies outside the target of a library built for alpha chains; its clone size means little. The J gene is TRBJ2-3, the V gene TRBV5-1, with a possible D match to TRBD1 (5 bases). The V end lost 0 bases, the J end lost 4 bases, and 15 bases lay between the germline ends. CDR1 is SGHRS and CDR2 is YFSETQ in the germline V gene. The CDR3 totals 16 residues. The CDR3 coding sequence is TGCGCCAGCAGCTTGGGGGGTCAAGGGGCTTCAGATACGCAGTATTTT. Amino acid sequence: CASSLGGQGASDTQYF.

Turning to this clonotype: Being off target in a library aimed at alpha chains, this beta chain has a size of little meaning. J is TRBJ2-1 and V is TRBV6-2 or TRBV6-3, with 9 positions matching TRBD2. The germline CDR1 and CDR2 sequences are MNHEY and SVGEGT. The CDR3 covers 15 residues. The ends lost 5 bases at V and 10 bases at J; junction bases unmatched: 12. This CDR3 reads CASSPLAGRTTEQFF. As DNA, the CDR3 is TGTGCCAGCAGTCCTCTAGCGGGAAGGACAACCGAGCAGTTCTTC.

To note about this clonotype: This beta chain is a stray read from a library made for alpha chains; its abundance is not meaningful. The J gene is TRBJ2-7, the V gene TRBV10-3; D gene ambiguous. V lost 2 bases, J lost 0 bases, and 8 bases lay in between. The CDR3 covers 14 residues. CDR1 and CDR2 from the germline V gene are ENHRY and SYGVKD. The CDR3 DNA reads as TGTGCCATCAGTGAGGCCCAGCACTCCTACGAGCAGTACTTC. It specifies CAISEAQHSYEQYF.

With respect to this clonotype: Because this beta chain is a stray read in a library intended to capture alpha chains, its abundance should not be given much weight. J is TRBJ2-1 and V is TRBV3-1, with a possible D match to TRBD1 (5 bases). The CDR3 extends over 13 amino acids. Trimming shortened V by 6 bases and J by 5 bases, and 11 bases separated the two germline ends. CDR1 is LGHDT and CDR2 is YNNKEL in the germline V gene (reference sequence). CDR3 in amino acids: CASSPLGDNEQFF. The CDR3 DNA reads TGTGCCAGCAGTCCCTTAGGGGACAATGAGCAGTTCTTC.

This clonotype showed up many times. Since it is a stray read in a library aimed at alpha chains, this beta chain has a size that is not meaningful. J is TRBJ2-1 and V is TRBV5-1; no firm D call. Germline values: CDR1 SGHRS, CDR2 YFSETQ. Trimming pared 0 bases from V and 7 bases from J, leaving 5 bases between. CDR3 length: 12 amino acids. The chain's CDR3 is CASSLDQNEQFF. For the CDR3, the DNA is TGCGCCAGCAGCTTGGATCAGAATGAGCAGTTCTTC.

This clonotype was seen at least ten times. For a library built for alpha chains, this beta chain is a stray read; little rests on its size. The genes are TRBV20-1 and TRBJ1-2; weak D call: TRBD1 (6 bases). This CDR3 has 13 residues. The ends were cut back, 4 bases at V and 4 bases at J, with 13 bases in the middle. CDR1 is DFQATT, CDR2 SNEGSKA, per germline (reference sequence). The DNA for the CDR3 is TGCAGTGCTACGGGACACCTGATCTATGGCTACACCTTC. This gives the protein CSATGHLIYGYTF.

This clonotype was picked up many times. This beta chain represents an off-target read in a library built for alpha chains; its size is of limited meaning. This rearrangement joins TRBV20-1 to TRBJ2-1; 7 bases align to TRBD1. V dropped 3 bases and J dropped 6; count of bases not matched to a gene: 5. Germline assignment: CDR1 DFQATT and CDR2 SNEGSKA (reference sequence). CDR3 length: 13 residues. CDR3 in amino acids: CSASRQGLNEQFF. CDR3 DNA: TGCAGTGCTAGCCGACAGGGCCTCAATGAGCAGTTCTTC.

Regarding this clonotype: This beta chain is a stray read from a library made for alpha chains; its abundance is not meaningful. The chain uses TRBV3-1 and TRBJ1-5; D ambiguous. The germline V and J ends were trimmed by 1 base and 2 bases, with 6 bases remaining between them. This CDR3 contains 14 residues. The germline gives CDR1 LGHDT, CDR2 YNNKEL (reference sequence). CDR3 nucleotides: TGTGCCAGCAGCCAAGCATGGCGCAATCAGCCCCAGCATTTT. Translated: CASSQAWRNQPQHF.

This clonotype is labeled large (0.1 to 1%). This beta chain represents an off-target read in a library built for alpha chains; its size is of limited meaning. This chain uses TRBV19 with TRBJ2-7, with no clear D. The CDR3 totals 13 residues. V gave up 3 bases and J gave up 2 bases, with 8 bases separating them. From germline, CDR1 is LNHDA and CDR2 SQIVND (reference sequence). CDR3 nucleotide sequence: TGTGCCAGTAGTATCCGGATGACCTACGAGCAGTACTTC. This codes for CASSIRMTYEQYF.

This clonotype was counted ten times or more. A library made for alpha chains picked up this beta chain off target, so its size means little. V is TRBV5-1 and J is TRBJ1-6; no clear D. Germline CDR1 reads SGHRS; CDR2 reads YFSETQ. V was trimmed by 4 bases and J by 10 bases, leaving 30 bases between them. This CDR3 comprises 19 residues. CDR3 sequence: CASSHPIGSVPGRGSPLHF. Here the CDR3 DNA reads TGCGCCAGCAGCCACCCCATAGGAAGTGTCCCGGGTCGAGGGTCACCCCTCCACTTT.